This TCR beta chain is from a study of OX40 agonist ivuxolimab in advanced cancers. At the level of the study: Dose-escalation patients had hepatocellular carcinoma, melanoma, renal cell or head and neck cancer. Participants could have had prior anti-PD-1, anti-PD-L1 or anti-CTLA-4 therapy, and around 43% had some. The study's findings and limits: Clonal expansion from baseline to week 6 occurred in both CD4+ and CD8+ T cells.

Details on this clone: Its specificity is unknown.

TCRdb's table, derived via immunoSEQ multiplex PCR, lists solely in-frame clones and lacks some. In the table there are under 70,000 clones, approximately 90% of which are singletons. Systemic immunosuppression or a history of autoimmune disease excluded patients. The TCR originated in an adult with an advanced solid tumor such as melanoma, head and neck, liver or kidney cancer. The sequencing here drew on CD4+ or CD8+ T cells sorted from blood, taken in a trial of the OX40 agonist ivuxolimab.

CDR3 sequence reads: CASRSSDRDSGNTIYF. The CDR3, as DNA: TGTGCAAGTCGCTCGTCCGACAGGGACTCTGGAAACACCATATATTTT. The V gene is TRBV12-2, the J gene TRBJ1-3; the DNA was not compared with TRBD1, the D call given in the table. TRBV12-2 is flagged as a pseudogene. This CDR3 has 16 amino acids.